The present TCR beta chain was sequenced within a study of cytomegalovirus exposure and HLA in healthy donors. Study-wide results and limits: Later, an analysis found that common viral pathogens appeared to be linked with several of the most significant clusters.

Germline trimming cut 4 bases from V and 7 bases from J; bases unmatched to any gene: 7. Germline assignment: CDR1 MGHRA and CDR2 YSYEKL. This CDR3 comprises 15 residues. A word on this clone: Its antigen is still unknown.

With 60 Vbeta and 13 Jbeta primers, the PCR was carried out. Assay: immunoSEQ multiplex PCR; the TCRdb copy retains only in-frame clones and omits some. The top ten hold 6.5% to 7% of the sample, which has 110,000 or so clones, 65% to 90% seen once. Sequencing was done on a sample of PBMCs. The source of this sequence is a man aged 30 to 45 in good health and CMV-seropositive. The rearrangement links TRBV4-1 to TRBJ1-5; the match to TRBD1 covers 10 bases. For the CDR3, the DNA is TGCGCCAGCAGCCCGGGGACAGGGGAAACCCAGCCCCAGCATTTT. It encodes CASSPGTGETQPQHF.